The 3 T cell receptor beta chains below were found in one sample sequenced in a study of lymphopenia after photon versus proton radiotherapy. TCRdb's table, derived via immunoSEQ multiplex PCR, lists solely in-frame clones and lacks some. The sample holds about 39,000 clones; about 90% are singletons and the top ten take roughly 15%. Here the sequenced sample was peripheral blood, taken from a patient treated with photon-based radiotherapy. The receptors were gathered from a man between 60 and 70 years old with cholangiocarcinoma.

This clone was recorded once. The chain employs TRBV7-2 and TRBJ1-1, with no clear D. The CDR3 consists of 14 residues. The V end lost 2 bases, the J end lost 3 bases, and 10 bases lay between the germline ends. Germline values: CDR1 SGHTA, CDR2 FQGNSA. This CDR3 reads CASSLSAQDTEAFF. For the CDR3, the DNA is TGTGCCAGCAGCTTATCTGCGCAGGACACTGAAGCTTTCTTT.

The chain recombines TRBV19 with TRBJ1-1; D gene uncertain. The CDR3 sequence is 17 residues long. Germline CDR1 LNHDA, CDR2 SQIVND (reference sequence). Trimming shortened V by 5 bases and J by 1 base, and 20 bases separated the two germline ends. This CDR3 is CASSPLHLVDRNTEAFF. In nucleotides, the CDR3 is TGTGCCAGTAGTCCCCTCCATCTTGTGGATCGGAACACTGAAGCTTTCTTT. Variable domain in full (rest from reference TRBV19 and TRBJ1-1): DGGITQSPKYLFRKEGQNVTLSCEQNLNHDAMYWYRQDPGQGLRLIYYSQIVNDFQKGDIAEGYSVSREKKESFPLTVTSAQKNPTAFYLCASSPLHLVDRNTEAFFGQGTRLTVV.

This clone came up once. This sequence joins TRBV6-1 and TRBJ2-3; 7 nucleotides agree with TRBD1. The V segment lost 7 bases and the J segment 6 bases; nucleotides outside the gene matches: 13. Germline lookup yields CDR1 MNHNS and CDR2 SASEGT. The CDR3 spans 15 residues. CDR3 protein: CASTPRGQRSDTQYF. CDR3 nucleotide sequence: TGTGCCAGCACCCCCCGGGGACAGAGAAGTGATACGCAGTATTTT.